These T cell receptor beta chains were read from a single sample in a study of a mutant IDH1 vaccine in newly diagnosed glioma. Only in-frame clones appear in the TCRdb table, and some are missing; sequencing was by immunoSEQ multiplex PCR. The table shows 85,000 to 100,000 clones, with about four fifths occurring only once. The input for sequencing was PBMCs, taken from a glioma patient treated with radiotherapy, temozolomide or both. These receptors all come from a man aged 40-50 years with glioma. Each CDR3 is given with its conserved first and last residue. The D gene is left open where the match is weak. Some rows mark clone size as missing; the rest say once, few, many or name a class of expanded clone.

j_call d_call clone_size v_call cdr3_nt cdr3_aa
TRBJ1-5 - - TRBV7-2 TGTGCCAGCAGCCTCCACAGGGCGGGCAATCAGCCCCAGCATTTT CASSLHRAGNQPQHF
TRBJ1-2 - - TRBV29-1 TGCAGCGTATCGGACAGACCTAACTATGGCTACACCTTC CSVSDRPNYGYTF
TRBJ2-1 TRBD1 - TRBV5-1 TGCGCCAGCAGCTTGGAGCTGACAGGGGTTAGGAACAATGAGCAGTTCTTC CASSLELTGVRNNEQFF
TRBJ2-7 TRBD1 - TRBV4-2 TGTGCCAGCAGCCCCGGACAGGGCGGAGGGTACGAGCAGTACTTC CASSPGQGGGYEQYF
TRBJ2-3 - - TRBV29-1 TGCAGCGCCAGGGGCGGGACAGATACGCAGTATTTT CSARGGTDTQYF
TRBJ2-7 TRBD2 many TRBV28 TGTGCCAGCAGTTTACAGCGGGAGATTTACGAGCAGTACTTC CASSLQREIYEQYF
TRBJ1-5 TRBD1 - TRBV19 TGTGCCAGCAGGACCGGGACAGGGGCCCCTCGTCCCCAGCATTTT CASRTGTGAPRPQHF
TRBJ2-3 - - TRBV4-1 TGCGCCAGCAGCCAAGCATCATCGGGGTTGTATACGCAGTATTTT CASSQASSGLYTQYF
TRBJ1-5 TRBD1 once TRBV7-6 TGTGCCAGCAGCTTAACAGGGGGAGGTCAGCCCCAGCATTTT CASSLTGGGQPQHF
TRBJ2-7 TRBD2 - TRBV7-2 TGTGCCAGCAGCATCCATAGCGGGGGCTCGTACGAGCAGTACTTC CASSIHSGGSYEQYF
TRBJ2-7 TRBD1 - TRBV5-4 TGTGCCAGCAGCTTGGCCCCGACAGGGGGGTCCTACGAGCAGTACTTC CASSLAPTGGSYEQYF
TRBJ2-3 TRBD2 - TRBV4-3 TGCGCCAGCAGCCAGACACCAGCGGGGGGGACAGATACGCAGTATTTT CASSQTPAGGTDTQYF
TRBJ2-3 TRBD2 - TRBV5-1 TGCGCCAGCAGCTTGGCTCGCGGGGGGGCCTCCGGCACAGATACGCAGTATTTT CASSLARGGASGTDTQYF
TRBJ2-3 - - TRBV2 TGTGCCAGCCGCCAACAGGGCTCAGATACGCAGTATTTT CASRQQGSDTQYF
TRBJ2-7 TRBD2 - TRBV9 TGTGCCAGCAGCGTAGGGGGGACTAACCTCCTACTGGAGCAGTACTTC CASSVGGTNLLLEQYF
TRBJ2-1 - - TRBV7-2 TGTGCCAGCAGCCATGAGGGTGATGAGCAGTTCTTC CASSHEGDEQFF
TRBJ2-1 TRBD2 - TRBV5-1 TGCGCCAGCAGCTCTCCCCTAGCGGGGTATGAGCAGTTCTTC CASSSPLAGYEQFF
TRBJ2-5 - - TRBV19 TGTGCCAGTAGTCCCCGGTGGACAGAAGAGACCCAGTACTTC CASSPRWTEETQYF
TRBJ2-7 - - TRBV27 TGTGCCAGCACCCGTCCCGGGCTGGGGGAGCAGTACTTC CASTRPGLGEQYF
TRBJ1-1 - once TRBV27 TGTGCCAGCAGTTTATCGGGGGGGCTCACTGAAGCTTTCTTT CASSLSGGLTEAFF
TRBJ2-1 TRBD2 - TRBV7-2 TGTGCCAGCAGCTCCCCCTCTCGGGGGGGGAATGAGCAGTTCTTC CASSSPSRGGNEQFF
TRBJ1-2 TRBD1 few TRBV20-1 TGCAGTGCTCGGACAGGGGAGGGCTACACCTTC CSARTGEGYTF
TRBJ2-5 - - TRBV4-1 TGCGCCAGCAGCCAAGATACGGGGGAAGAGACCCAGTACTTC CASSQDTGEETQYF
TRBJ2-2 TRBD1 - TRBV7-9 TGTGCCAGCAGCCTCACCGGACAGGGACGGACCGGGGAGCTGTTTTTT CASSLTGQGRTGELFF
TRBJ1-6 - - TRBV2 TGTGCCAGCAGTGAATCCAGGGGTCTATCACCCCTCCACTTT CASSESRGLSPLHF
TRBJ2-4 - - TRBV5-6 TGTGCCAGCAGCTTGGGGCCGCGAAACATTCAGTACTTC CASSLGPRNIQYF
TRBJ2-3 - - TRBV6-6 TGTGCCAGCACCAAGGACAGCACAGATACGCAGTATTTT CASTKDSTDTQYF
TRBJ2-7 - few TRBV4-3 TGCGCCAGCAGCCAAGATCTAGGGGAAGGCGAGCAGTACTTC CASSQDLGEGEQYF
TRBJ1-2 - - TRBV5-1 TGCGCCAGCAGCTTCAGACAGTTCGGCTACACCTTC CASSFRQFGYTF
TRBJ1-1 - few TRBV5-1 TGCGCCAGCAGCGGGGACACTGAAGCTTTCTTT CASSGDTEAFF
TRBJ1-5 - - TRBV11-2 TGTGCCAGCAGCTATCGACGGGCGTATAGCAATCAGCCCCAGCATTTT CASSYRRAYSNQPQHF
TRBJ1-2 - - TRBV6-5 TGTGCCAGCAGTTACGCGGACCGCCCTGGCTACACCTTC CASSYADRPGYTF
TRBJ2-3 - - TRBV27 TGTGCCAGCAGTGGCACAGGAAAGCGGACAGATACGCAGTATTTT CASSGTGKRTDTQYF
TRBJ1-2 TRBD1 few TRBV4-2 TGTGCCAGCAGCCCGACAGGGAAGGGTGGTGGCTACACCTTC CASSPTGKGGGYTF
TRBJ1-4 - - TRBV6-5 TGTGCCAGCGGTGGGGGTGCAACTAATGAAAAACTGTTTTTT CASGGGATNEKLFF
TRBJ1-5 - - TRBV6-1 TGTGCCAGCAGTGAAGGCCCGGGGCTCGGTCAGCCCCAGCATTTT CASSEGPGLGQPQHF
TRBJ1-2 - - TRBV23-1 TGCGCCAGCAGTCAACAGGGAGGGCAAGGCTATGGCTACACCTTC CASSQQGGQGYGYTF
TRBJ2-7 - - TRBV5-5 TGTGCCAGCAGCCTGTGGTTAGGGAGGGGGCGATTCTACGAGCAGTACTTC CASSLWLGRGRFYEQYF
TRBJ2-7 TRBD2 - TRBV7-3 TGTGCCAGCAGCCCAGGGGCGGGAGGAATGTACGAGCAGTACTTC CASSPGAGGMYEQYF
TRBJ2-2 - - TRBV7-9 TGTGCCAGCAGCTCCAAGGTCCTGTTTTTT CASSSKVLFF
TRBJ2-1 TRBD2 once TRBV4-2 TGTGCCAGCAGCCAACCGACTAGCGGGGGGGCTTTCGGAGAGCAGTTCTTC CASSQPTSGGAFGEQFF
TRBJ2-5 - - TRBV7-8 TGTGCCAGCAGCTTAGTCCAGGGGCTTGGAGAGACCCAGTACTTC CASSLVQGLGETQYF
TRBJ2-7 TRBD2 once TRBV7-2 TGTGCCAGCAGCTTCAGGACTAGCGGGGGGAGGTACGAGCAGTACTTC CASSFRTSGGRYEQYF
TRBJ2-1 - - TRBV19 TGTGCCAGTAGTATAGTTCCGACTAGTGGGAGCAATGAGCAGTTCTTC CASSIVPTSGSNEQFF
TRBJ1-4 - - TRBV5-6 TGTGCCAGCAGCTCTGAGGTTGGTAGGTCCGAAAAACTGTTTTTT CASSSEVGRSEKLFF
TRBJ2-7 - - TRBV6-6 TGTGCCAGCAGCCCACCGGGCAGAATCCTCTACGAGCAGTACTTC CASSPPGRILYEQYF